A single sample is the source of the 30 T cell receptor beta chains below, sequenced in a study of blood T cell repertoires in COVID-19. Only in-frame clones appear in the TCRdb table, and some are missing; sequencing was by immunoSEQ multiplex PCR. The data hold around 140,000 clones, with around 86% observed a single time. The sample consisted of peripheral blood. These receptors came from a human donor in a cohort sampled during active COVID-19.

There are a few counts of this clone. This chain joins TRBV25-1 and TRBJ1-3; 9 bases are shared with TRBD1. The CDR3 runs to 15 residues. Looked up from germline, CDR1 is MGHDK and CDR2 is SYGVNS. The V and J ends lost 3 bases and 1 base, in that order; junction bases with no gene match: 1. This chain's CDR3 is CASSDGTGSGNTIYF. Here the CDR3 DNA reads TGTGCCAGCAGTGACGGGACAGGGTCTGGAAACACCATATATTTT. Combining the CDR3 with reference TRBV25-1 and TRBJ1-3 gives the whole variable domain EADIYQTPRYLVIGTGKKITLECSQTMGHDKMYWYQQDPGMELHLIHYSYGVNSTEKGDLSSESTVSRIRTEHFPLTLESARPSHTSQYLCASSDGTGSGNTIYFGEGSWLTVV.

This clone appeared once. The gene calls are TRBV7-2 and TRBJ1-5; the D is unclear. The CDR3 contains 12 residues. Deletions cut 6 bases from V and 6 bases from J, with 9 bases between. The germline V gene encodes CDR1 SGHTA and CDR2 FQGNSA. This chain's CDR3 is CASRAPRQPQHF. CDR3 coding DNA: TGTGCCAGCAGGGCACCTCGTCAGCCCCAGCATTTT.

The J gene is TRBJ2-5, the V gene TRBV4-1, with 10 positions matching TRBD1. Unmatched junction bases numbered 6, after V lost 1 base and J lost 4 bases. Per the germline V gene, CDR1 is MGHRA and CDR2 is YSYEKL. This CDR3 contains 16 residues. CDR3 region: CASSQGTGQGGETQYF. CDR3 DNA sequence: TGCGCCAGCAGCCAAGGGACAGGACAGGGGGGAGAGACCCAGTACTTC.

In its sample, this clone was seen a few times. This chain links TRBV29-1 with TRBJ1-5; D remains ambiguous. Germline CDR1 and CDR2: SQVTM and ANQGSEA. Trimming shortened V by 7 bases and J by 4 bases, and 14 bases separated the two germline ends. The CDR3 extends over 13 amino acids. CDR3 in amino acids: CSALSGMNQPQHF. The CDR3, as DNA: TGCAGCGCCTTATCGGGGATGAATCAGCCCCAGCATTTT.

V gene TRBV9 combines with J gene TRBJ1-3, with D possibly TRBD1 on 6 matching bases. This CDR3 contains 16 residues. V dropped 3 bases and J dropped 1 base, with 14 bases sitting between them. Per germline, CDR1 SGDLS and CDR2 YYNGEE. CDR3 sequence (DNA): TGTGCCAGCAGCGGCAGGGGCAGATCATCTGGAAACACCATATATTTT. It specifies CASSGRGRSSGNTIYF.

This chain links TRBV18 with TRBJ1-2; 7 bases agree with TRBD1. The CDR3 has 14 amino acids. Germline V CDR1 and CDR2: KGHSH, LQKENI. V lost 1 base, J lost 3 bases, and 2 bases stayed unmatched. DNA for the CDR3: TGTGCCAGCTCACCACGCGGGACAGACTATGGCTACACCTTC. It codes for CASSPRGTDYGYTF.

This sequence joins TRBV7-9 and TRBJ1-2, with D possibly matching TRBD1 (5 bases). The CDR3 covers 14 residues. Between the trimmed V and J ends, which lost 5 bases and 6 bases, there was a span of 16 bases. Germline V gene lookup returns CDR1 SEHNR and CDR2 FQNEAQ (reference sequence). CDR3 protein: CASSLGDDSDGYTF. CDR3 DNA: TGTGCCAGCAGCCTAGGGGATGACAGTGATGGCTACACCTTC.

This clone was counted a few times. The chain combines TRBV3-1 (or the pseudogene TRBV3-2) with TRBJ1-6; D not certain. There are 13 residues in the CDR3. V lost 0 bases and J 9 bases, leaving 6 bases between the germline ends. Germline V gene sequence: CDR1 LGHDT, CDR2 YNNKEL (reference sequence). The CDR3 loop is CASSQDRGSPLHF. CDR3 DNA sequence: TGTGCCAGCAGCCAAGATCGGGGTTCACCCCTCCACTTT.

The rearrangement uses TRBV15 and TRBJ2-1, with 14 bases identical to TRBD2. CDR1 and CDR2 (germline): LNHNV, YYDKDF (reference sequence). This CDR3 contains 18 residues. The ends lost 2 bases at V and 9 bases at J; junction bases unmatched: 12. CDR3 sequence reads: CATSRTTSGRASGAEQFF. Here the CDR3 DNA reads TGTGCCACCAGCAGAACGACTAGCGGGAGGGCCAGTGGAGCTGAGCAGTTCTTC. The complete variable domain, with remaining parts taken from reference TRBV15 and TRBJ2-1, reads DAMVIQNPRYQVTQFGKPVTLSCSQTLNHNVMYWYQQKSSQAPKLLFHYYDKDFNNEADTPDNFQSRRPNTSFCFLDIRSPGLGDTAMYLCATSRTTSGRASGAEQFFGPGTRLTVL.

V usage is TRBV24-1 and J usage is TRBJ2-1; a possible D gene is TRBD1 (5 bases). CDR3 length: 13 amino acids. Germline V CDR1 and CDR2: KGHDR, SFDVKD. Trimming took off 5 bases at V and 7 bases at J, with 11 bases between the two ends. Here the CDR3 DNA reads TGTGCCACCAGTGCCTTCCCAGGGAATGAGCAGTTCTTC. It yields the protein CATSAFPGNEQFF.

This clone has only one observation. The V gene is TRBV19, the J gene TRBJ2-7; possibly TRBD2 for D (6 bases). Deletions cut 5 bases from V and 0 bases from J, with 14 bases between. CDR3 size: 15 residues. Germline-derived CDR1 and CDR2 are LNHDA and SQIVND (reference sequence). The CDR3 region has the DNA TGTGCCAGTAGTCGGGACTCATATAGCTCCTACGAGCAGTACTTC. This gives the protein CASSRDSYSSYEQYF.

This clone was found once. The chain carries TRBV19 and TRBJ2-3; D perhaps matches TRBD2 (6 bases). The length of the CDR3 is 14 residues. Germline V gene lookup returns CDR1 LNHDA and CDR2 SQIVND (reference sequence). Trimming shortened V by 9 bases and J by 6 bases, and 19 bases separated the two germline ends. The CDR3 DNA reads TGTGCCAGCAAAGGGACTCCTTATAGTGATACGCAGTATTTT. It is translated as CASKGTPYSDTQYF. Drawing the rest from reference TRBV19 and TRBJ2-3, the complete variable domain is DGGITQSPKYLFRKEGQNVTLSCEQNLNHDAMYWYRQDPGQGLRLIYYSQIVNDFQKGDIAEGYSVSREKKESFPLTVTSAQKNPTAFYLCASKGTPYSDTQYFGPGTRLTVL.

V and J are TRBV6-5 and TRBJ2-7; D possibly corresponds to TRBD2 (5 bases). Trimming shortened V by 10 bases and J by 6 bases, and 25 bases separated the two germline ends. Germline V lookup: CDR1 MNHEY, CDR2 SVGAGI. CDR3 length: 15 residues. The CDR3 DNA is TGTGCCACCTCGGAATTCTGGGCCCAGGACTCCGAGCAGTACTTC. This translates into CATSEFWAQDSEQYF.

This clone was counted a single time. CDR3 sequence reads: CASSPLAGSGYEQYF. DNA of the CDR3: TGTGCCAGCAGCCCCCTGGCTGGCTCAGGGTACGAGCAGTACTTC. The V call is TRBV7-8, the J call TRBJ2-7, with D perhaps TRBD1 (5 bases). Germline assignment: CDR1 SGHVS and CDR2 FQNEAQ. V was shortened by 5 bases and J by 4 bases, with 18 bases between the two germline ends. The CDR3 contains 15 residues.

The chain has TRBV4-1 and TRBJ1-3; weak D call: TRBD1 (5 bases). Germline loops: CDR1 MGHRA, CDR2 YSYEKL. CDR3 size: 17 residues. Trimming cost V 2 bases and J 1 base, with 15 bases left between them. The CDR3 region is CASSQTTPTGSGNTIYF. The CDR3 DNA follows: TGCGCCAGCAGCCAAACGACCCCTACAGGTTCTGGAAACACCATATATTTT.

CDR3 nucleotide sequence: TGTGCCAGCAGCCGGGACAGGGCCGAATATGGCGGCTACACCTTC. Residues: CASSRDRAEYGGYTF. The rearrangement links TRBV5-6 to TRBJ1-2; 9 bases are shared with TRBD1. V was clipped by 4 bases and J by 8 bases; unmatched bases: 12. The length of the CDR3 is 15 residues. Germline CDR1 SGHDT, CDR2 YYEEEE. Full variable domain (outside the CDR3, taken from reference TRBV5-6 and TRBJ1-2): DAGVTQSPTHLIKTRGQQVTLRCSPKSGHDTVSWYQQALGQGPQFIFQYYEEEERQRGNFPDRFSGHQFPNYSSELNVNALLLGDSALYLCASSRDRAEYGGYTFGSGTRLTVV.

The count of this clone is one. The chain uses TRBV4-1 and TRBJ1-2; 7 bases agree with TRBD1. In germline, CDR1 is MGHRA, CDR2 YSYEKL. CDR3 length equals 17 residues. Trimming cost V 0 bases and J 0 bases; bases outside gene matches: 7. The CDR3 region is CASSQEASGGANYGYTF. The CDR3 DNA is TGCGCCAGCAGCCAAGAGGCCTCAGGGGGAGCTAACTATGGCTACACCTTC.

The chain couples TRBV2 to TRBJ2-5; 12 bases fit TRBD2. CDR1 and CDR2 (germline): SNHLY, FYNNEI. The CDR3 covers 17 residues. Trimming at V came to 2 bases and at J to 5 bases, leaving 9 bases not matched to a gene. CDR3 DNA sequence: TGTGCCAGCAGTGAAAGACTAGCGGGAGACTACCTTGAGACCCAGTACTTC. Protein product: CASSERLAGDYLETQYF.

This chain connects TRBV18 to TRBJ1-2, with a possible D match to TRBD1 (6 bases). This CDR3 region has 15 residues. V was cut by 0 bases and J by 7 bases, with 15 bases left in between. Germline lookup yields CDR1 KGHSH and CDR2 LQKENI. The DNA of the CDR3 is TGTGCCAGCTCACCACCGGTCGCCTCCAGGGGTGGCTACACCTTC. This gives the protein CASSPPVASRGGYTF.

The V and J genes are TRBV6-2 or TRBV6-3 and TRBJ1-5; 11 bases align to TRBD1. Germline CDR1 and CDR2: MNHEY and SVGEGT. Germline trimming cut 2 bases from V and 7 bases from J; bases unmatched to any gene: 4. The CDR3 is 15 residues long. CDR3 residues: CASSYQGQGAQPQHF. CDR3 sequence (DNA): TGTGCCAGCAGTTACCAAGGACAGGGGGCCCAGCCCCAGCATTTT.

This chain connects TRBV5-1 to TRBJ2-5, with a possible D match to TRBD2 (6 bases). Trimming pared 3 bases from V and 2 bases from J, leaving 14 bases between. The germline gives CDR1 SGHRS, CDR2 YFSETQ. This CDR3 is built from 15 residues. CDR3 sequence (DNA): TGCGCCAGCAGCTCCGGGGGAGCCGGTCAAGAGACCCAGTACTTC. Translated, it gives CASSSGGAGQETQYF.

The chain employs TRBV6-1 and TRBJ2-7, with 10 nucleotides matching TRBD1. Per germline, CDR1 MNHNS and CDR2 SASEGT. Germline trimming cut 1 base from V and 1 base from J; bases unmatched to any gene: 4. The CDR3 runs 16 residues. The CDR3 coding sequence is TGTGCCAGCAGTGAAGAGGACAGGGGGGGTTCCTACGAGCAGTACTTC. Amino acids: CASSEEDRGGSYEQYF.

The chain links TRBV29-1 to TRBJ2-5, with 10 bases aligning to TRBD2. Unmatched junction bases numbered 6, after V lost 6 bases and J lost 5 bases. CDR1 and CDR2 from the germline V gene are SQVTM and ANQGSEA. The CDR3 is 13 amino acids. As DNA, the CDR3 is TGCAGCGTAGCGGGAGGGCCCGGGGAGACCCAGTACTTC. As protein: CSVAGGPGETQYF.

V usage is TRBV5-6 and J usage is TRBJ2-7; D call uncertain. This CDR3 has 14 residues. CDR1 and CDR2 from the germline V gene are SGHDT and YYEEEE. The V and J ends lost 1 base and 2 bases respectively, with 10 bases between them. Written as DNA, the CDR3 is TGTGCCAGCAGCTTGACGGGTTCTACCTACGAGCAGTACTTC. This translates into CASSLTGSTYEQYF.

This chain links TRBV24-1 with TRBJ2-1; 7 nucleotides align to TRBD2. This CDR3 has 12 amino acids. V gave up 6 bases and J gave up 8 bases; unmatched junction bases: 3. Germline CDR1 reads KGHDR; CDR2 reads SFDVKD. This CDR3 reads CATSSGMDEQFF. The CDR3, as DNA: TGTGCCACCAGTAGCGGGATGGATGAGCAGTTCTTC.

The chain has TRBV4-1 and TRBJ2-1; D unresolved. V was shortened by 0 bases and J by 7 bases, with 10 bases between the two germline ends. The germline V gene has CDR1 MGHRA and CDR2 YSYEKL. The CDR3 spans 14 residues. CDR3 loop: CASSQDRQSNEQFF. The DNA of the CDR3 is TGCGCCAGCAGCCAAGACAGGCAGTCGAATGAGCAGTTCTTC.

The CDR3 nucleotides are TGTGCCAGCAGCCAAACCAGCGGGATCACAGATACGCAGTATTTT. Translated: CASSQTSGITDTQYF. J is TRBJ2-3 and V is TRBV3-1 (or the pseudogene TRBV3-2), with TRBD2 identical over 7 bases. CDR3 length equals 15 residues. The germline V gene encodes CDR1 LGHDT and CDR2 YNNKEL (reference sequence). V gave up 2 bases and J gave up 2 bases; unmatched junction bases: 4.

The chain recombines TRBV5-1 with TRBJ1-1, with 11 bases identical to TRBD1. Looked up from germline, CDR1 is SGHRS and CDR2 is YFSETQ. CDR3 size: 16 residues. J gave up 4 bases and V 4 bases, and 9 bases lay outside the gene matches. The CDR3 DNA follows: TGCGCCAGCAGCCTCGGGCCGGGACAGGGGGGCACTGAAGCTTTCTTT. This gives the protein CASSLGPGQGGTEAFF.

The chain carries TRBV7-2 and TRBJ2-2; maybe TRBD1 (6 bases). V was shortened by 9 bases and J by 0 bases, with 11 bases between the two germline ends. This CDR3 has 14 amino acids. CDR1 and CDR2 from the germline V gene are SGHTA and FQGNSA. The CDR3 nucleotides read TGTGCCAGGGACAGTATTGCGAACACCGGGGAGCTGTTTTTT. This codes for CARDSIANTGELFF.

As DNA, the CDR3 is TGTGCCAGCAGTTTAATAGGCGGCAGAAGAGAAGCTTTCTTT. Its translation is CASSLIGGRREAFF. The chain recombines TRBV28 with TRBJ1-1, with D unresolved. Trimming left V 2 bases short and J 8 bases short, with 15 bases between. CDR3 length: 14 amino acids. From germline, CDR1 is MDHEN and CDR2 SYDVKM. Together with reference TRBV28 and TRBJ1-1, the CDR3 gives the full variable domain: DVKVTQSSRYLVKRTGEKVFLECVQDMDHENMFWYRQDPGLGLRLIYFSYDVKMKEKGDIPEGYSVSREKKERFSLILESASTNQTSMYLCASSLIGGRREAFFGQGTRLTVV.